This TCR beta chain was sequenced during a study of blood T cell repertoires in COVID-19. Overall study: Sites across the United States, Italy and Spain contributed samples from acute and convalescent COVID-19. The cDNA or gDNA used as material had been derived from T cells, B-cell-depleted T cells, or PBMCs.

In the original processing: Estimates of nucleated cell counts were drawn from the amplification of reference gene primers. Measured with immunoSEQ multiplex PCR; TCRdb has only the in-frame clones, and not every one. The V and J calls and clone size were taken over from that table, and D and trimming were inferred from the DNA. The table shows more than 75,000 clones, with 88% occurring only once. The CDR3 is 12 amino acids. Germline-derived CDR1 and CDR2 are SGDLS and YYNGEE. The V end lost 4 bases, the J end lost 8 bases, and 12 bases lay between the germline ends. V is TRBV9 and J is TRBJ1-1; tentatively, D is TRBD1 (5 bases). Source material: peripheral blood. The TCR originated in a woman in her seventies with acute or convalescent COVID-19. The CDR3, as DNA: TGTGCCAGCAGCATCCGGGACTCAGAAGCTTTCTTT. It codes for CASSIRDSEAFF.